This T cell receptor beta chain was identified in a study of blood T cell repertoires in COVID-19. Only in-frame clones appear in the TCRdb table, and some are missing; sequencing was by immunoSEQ multiplex PCR. This table has roughly 20,000 clones, approximately 86% appearing once. Trimming at V came to 3 bases and at J to 0 bases, leaving 3 bases not matched to a gene. The CDR3 sequence is 16 residues long. The germline V gene encodes CDR1 MGHRA and CDR2 YSYEKL. V usage is TRBV4-1 and J usage is TRBJ2-1, with 9 bases lining up with TRBD2. Material for sequencing was peripheral blood. This sequence was found in a human donor in a cohort sampled during active COVID-19. In DNA, the CDR3 is TGCGCCAGCAGCCACCTTAGCGGGGGCTCCTACAATGAGCAGTTCTTC. Residues: CASSHLSGGSYNEQFF.